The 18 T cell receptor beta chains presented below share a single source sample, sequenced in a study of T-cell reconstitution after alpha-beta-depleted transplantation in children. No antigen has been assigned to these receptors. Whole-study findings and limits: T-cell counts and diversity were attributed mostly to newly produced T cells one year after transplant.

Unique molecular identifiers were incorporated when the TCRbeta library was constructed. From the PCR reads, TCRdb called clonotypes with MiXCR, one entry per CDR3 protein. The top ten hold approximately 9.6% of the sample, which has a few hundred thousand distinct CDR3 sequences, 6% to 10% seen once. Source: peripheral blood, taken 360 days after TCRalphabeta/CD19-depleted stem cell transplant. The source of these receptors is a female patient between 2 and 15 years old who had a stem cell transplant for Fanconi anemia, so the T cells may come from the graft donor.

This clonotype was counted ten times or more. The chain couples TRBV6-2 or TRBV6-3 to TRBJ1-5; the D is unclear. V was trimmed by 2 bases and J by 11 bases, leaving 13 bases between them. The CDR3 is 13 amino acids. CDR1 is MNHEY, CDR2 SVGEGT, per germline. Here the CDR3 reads CASSYLGTQAQHF. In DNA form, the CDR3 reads TGTGCCAGCAGTTACCTGGGAACCCAGGCCCAGCATTTT.

In DNA, the CDR3 is TGCAGTGCTTGGAGGGGGCGGTCAGAGACCCAGTACTTC. Its protein product is CSAWRGRSETQYF. The chain couples TRBV20-1 to TRBJ2-5, with D possibly being TRBD1 (7 bases). Deletions cut 5 bases from V and 4 bases from J, with 14 bases between. The CDR3 sequence is 13 residues long. Germline CDR1 DFQATT, CDR2 SNEGSKA (reference sequence).

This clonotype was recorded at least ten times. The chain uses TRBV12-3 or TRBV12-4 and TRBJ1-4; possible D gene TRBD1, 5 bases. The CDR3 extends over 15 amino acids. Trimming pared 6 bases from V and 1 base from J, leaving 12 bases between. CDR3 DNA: TGTGCCAGCAGCCCTAGGGGCCTAACTAATGAAAAACTGTTTTTT. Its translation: CASSPRGLTNEKLFF.

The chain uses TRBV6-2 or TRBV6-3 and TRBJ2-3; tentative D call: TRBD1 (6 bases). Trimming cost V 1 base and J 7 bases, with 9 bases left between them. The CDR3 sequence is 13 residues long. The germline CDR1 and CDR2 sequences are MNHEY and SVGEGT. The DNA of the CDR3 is TGTGCCAGCAGTTACTTCAGGGGAAATACGCAGTATTTT. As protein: CASSYFRGNTQYF.

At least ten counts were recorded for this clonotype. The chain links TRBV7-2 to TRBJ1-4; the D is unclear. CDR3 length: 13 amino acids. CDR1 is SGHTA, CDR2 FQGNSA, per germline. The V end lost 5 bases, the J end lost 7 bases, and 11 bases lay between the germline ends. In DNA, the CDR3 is TGTGCCAGCAGCGAGACTCGTAGTGAAAAACTGTTTTTT. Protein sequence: CASSETRSEKLFF. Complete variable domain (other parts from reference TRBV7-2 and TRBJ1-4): GAGVSQSPSNKVTEKGKDVELRCDPISGHTALYWYRQSLGQGLEFLIYFQGNSAPDKSGLPSDRFSAERTGGSVSTLTIQRTQQEDSAVYLCASSETRSEKLFFGSGTQLSVL.

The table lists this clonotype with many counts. The CDR3 reads CASSVEFTLRTDNEQFF. CDR3 bases: TGTGCCAGCAGCGTAGAGTTCACCCTTAGGACAGACAATGAGCAGTTCTTC. V and J are TRBV9 and TRBJ2-1, with D possibly being TRBD1 (6 bases). Germline lookup yields CDR1 SGDLS and CDR2 YYNGEE. The length of the CDR3 is 17 residues. The V end lost 0 bases, the J end lost 5 bases, and 18 bases lay between the germline ends. Full variable domain (outside the CDR3, taken from reference TRBV9 and TRBJ2-1): DSGVTQTPKHLITATGQRVTLRCSPRSGDLSVYWYQQSLDQGLQFLIQYYNGEERAKGNILERFSAQQFPDLHSELNLSSLELGDSALYFCASSVEFTLRTDNEQFFGPGTRLTVL.

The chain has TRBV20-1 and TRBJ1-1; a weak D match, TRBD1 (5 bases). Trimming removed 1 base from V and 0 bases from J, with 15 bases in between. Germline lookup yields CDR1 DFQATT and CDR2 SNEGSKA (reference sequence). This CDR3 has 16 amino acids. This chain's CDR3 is CSARGKVGAMNTEAFF. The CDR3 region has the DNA TGCAGTGCTAGAGGGAAAGTTGGGGCCATGAACACTGAAGCTTTCTTT.

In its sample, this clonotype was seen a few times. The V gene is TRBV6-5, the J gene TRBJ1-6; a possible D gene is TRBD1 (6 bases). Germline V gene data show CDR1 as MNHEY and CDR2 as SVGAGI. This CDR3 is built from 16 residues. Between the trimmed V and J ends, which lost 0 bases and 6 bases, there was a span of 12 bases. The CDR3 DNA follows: TGTGCCAGCAGTTACTCACCGGGGGCGCGTAATTCACCCCTCCACTTT. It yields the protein CASSYSPGARNSPLHF.

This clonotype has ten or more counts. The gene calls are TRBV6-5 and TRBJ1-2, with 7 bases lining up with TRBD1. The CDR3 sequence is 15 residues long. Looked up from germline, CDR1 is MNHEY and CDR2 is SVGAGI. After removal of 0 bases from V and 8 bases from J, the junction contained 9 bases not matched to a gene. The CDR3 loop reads CASSYSYATGRGYTF. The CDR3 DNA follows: TGTGCCAGCAGTTACTCATACGCGACAGGGAGAGGCTACACCTTC.

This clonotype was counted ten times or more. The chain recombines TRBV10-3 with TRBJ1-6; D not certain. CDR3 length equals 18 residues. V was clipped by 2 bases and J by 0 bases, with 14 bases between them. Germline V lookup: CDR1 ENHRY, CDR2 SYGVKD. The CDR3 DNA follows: TGTGCCATCAGTGAGGAGGGCACCCTAAGCTCCTATAATTCACCCCTCCACTTT. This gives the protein CAISEEGTLSSYNSPLHF.

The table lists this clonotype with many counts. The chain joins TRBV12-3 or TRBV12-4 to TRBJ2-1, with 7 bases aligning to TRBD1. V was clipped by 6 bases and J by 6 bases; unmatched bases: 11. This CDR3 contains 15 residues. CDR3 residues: CASRSTGWAVNEQFF. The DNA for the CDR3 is TGTGCCAGCAGGTCGACAGGGTGGGCAGTCAATGAGCAGTTCTTC.

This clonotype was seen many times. Here the CDR3 reads CASSLQSTDTQYF. The CDR3 DNA reads as TGCGCCAGCAGCTTGCAGAGCACAGATACGCAGTATTTT. The chain links TRBV5-1 to TRBJ2-3; no firm D call. The germline V gene has CDR1 SGHRS and CDR2 YFSETQ. The CDR3 totals 13 residues. Trimming left V 1 base short and J 0 bases short, with 3 bases between.

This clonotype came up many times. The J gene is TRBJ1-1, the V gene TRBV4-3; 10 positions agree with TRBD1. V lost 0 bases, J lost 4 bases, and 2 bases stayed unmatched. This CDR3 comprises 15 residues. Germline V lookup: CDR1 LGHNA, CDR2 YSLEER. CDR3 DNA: TGCGCCAGCAGCCAAGACCGGACAGGGGGCACTGAAGCTTTCTTT. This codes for CASSQDRTGGTEAFF.

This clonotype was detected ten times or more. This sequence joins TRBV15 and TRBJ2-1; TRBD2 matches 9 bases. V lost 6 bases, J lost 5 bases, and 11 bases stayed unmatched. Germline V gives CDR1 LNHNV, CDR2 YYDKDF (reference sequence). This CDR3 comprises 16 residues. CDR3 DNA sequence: TGTGCCACCAGAGCGGGAGGAGGGGGCCTTAACAATGAGCAGTTCTTC. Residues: CATRAGGGGLNNEQFF.

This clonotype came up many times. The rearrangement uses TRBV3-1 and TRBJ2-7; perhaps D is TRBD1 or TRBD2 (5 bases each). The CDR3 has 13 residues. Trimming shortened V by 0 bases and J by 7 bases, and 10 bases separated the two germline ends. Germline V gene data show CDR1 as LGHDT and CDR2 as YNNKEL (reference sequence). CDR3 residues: CASSQEGVGEQYF. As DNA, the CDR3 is TGTGCCAGCAGCCAAGAGGGGGTGGGGGAGCAGTACTTC.

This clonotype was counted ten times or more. CDR3 sequence reads: CATSASYEQFF. In nucleotides, the CDR3 is TGTGCCACCTCCGCCTCTTATGAGCAGTTCTTC. The chain couples TRBV24-1 to TRBJ2-1, with D hard to call. The CDR3 is 11 residues long. Germline V gene sequence: CDR1 KGHDR, CDR2 SFDVKD. Trimming took off 9 bases at V and 8 bases at J, with 10 bases between the two ends.

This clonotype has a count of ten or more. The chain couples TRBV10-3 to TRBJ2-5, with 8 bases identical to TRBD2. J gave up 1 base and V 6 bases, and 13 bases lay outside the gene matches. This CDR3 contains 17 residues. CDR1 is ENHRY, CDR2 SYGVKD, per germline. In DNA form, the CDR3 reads TGTGCCATCAGCGATCGCTTTAGCGGGGTCAGCCAAGAGACCCAGTACTTC. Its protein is CAISDRFSGVSQETQYF.

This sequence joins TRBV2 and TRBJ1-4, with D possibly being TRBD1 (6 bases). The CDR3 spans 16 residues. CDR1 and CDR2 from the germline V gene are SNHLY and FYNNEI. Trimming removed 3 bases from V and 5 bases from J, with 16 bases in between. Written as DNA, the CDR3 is TGTGCCAGCAGTGACCAGGTGGGGGCAAGCAATGAAAAACTGTTTTTT. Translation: CASSDQVGASNEKLFF.